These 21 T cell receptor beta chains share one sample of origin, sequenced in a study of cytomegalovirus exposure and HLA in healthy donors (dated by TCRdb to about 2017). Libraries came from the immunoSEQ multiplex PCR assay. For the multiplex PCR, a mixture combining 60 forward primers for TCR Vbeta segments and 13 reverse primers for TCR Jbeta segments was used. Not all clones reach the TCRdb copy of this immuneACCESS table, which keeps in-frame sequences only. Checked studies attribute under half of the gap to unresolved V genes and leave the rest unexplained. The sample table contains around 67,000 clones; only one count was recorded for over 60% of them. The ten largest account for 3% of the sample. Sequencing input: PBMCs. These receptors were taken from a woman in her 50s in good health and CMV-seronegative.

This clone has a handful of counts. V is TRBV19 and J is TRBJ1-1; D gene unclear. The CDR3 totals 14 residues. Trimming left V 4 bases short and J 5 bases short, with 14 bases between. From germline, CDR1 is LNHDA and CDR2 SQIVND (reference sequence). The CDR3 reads CASSTLLSQTEAFF. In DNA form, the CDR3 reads TGTGCCAGTAGTACCCTTCTGTCCCAGACTGAAGCTTTCTTT.

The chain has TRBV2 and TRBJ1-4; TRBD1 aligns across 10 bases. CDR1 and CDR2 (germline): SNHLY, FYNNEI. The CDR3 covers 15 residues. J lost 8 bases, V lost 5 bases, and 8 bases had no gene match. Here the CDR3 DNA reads TGTGCCAGCAGTCGGGTGACAGGGGGCAAGGAAAAACTGTTTTTT. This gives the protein CASSRVTGGKEKLFF.

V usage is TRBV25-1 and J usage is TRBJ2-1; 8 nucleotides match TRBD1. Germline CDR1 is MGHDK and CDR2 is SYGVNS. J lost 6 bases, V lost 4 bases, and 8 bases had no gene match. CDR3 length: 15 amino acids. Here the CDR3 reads CASSVDRAGLNEQFF. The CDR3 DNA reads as TGTGCCAGCAGTGTGGACAGGGCGGGACTCAATGAGCAGTTCTTC.

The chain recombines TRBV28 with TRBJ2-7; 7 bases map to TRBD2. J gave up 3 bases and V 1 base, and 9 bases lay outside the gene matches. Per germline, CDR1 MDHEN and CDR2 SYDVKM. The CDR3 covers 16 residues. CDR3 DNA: TGTGCCAGCAGTTTATTGGGCGGGAGCGGGGACTACGAGCAGTACTTC. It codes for CASSLLGGSGDYEQYF.

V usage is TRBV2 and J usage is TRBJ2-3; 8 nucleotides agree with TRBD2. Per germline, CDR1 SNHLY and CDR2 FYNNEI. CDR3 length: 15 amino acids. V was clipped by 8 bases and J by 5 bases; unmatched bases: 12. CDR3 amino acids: CASSRVTSAGDTQYF. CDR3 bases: TGTGCCAGCTCCCGAGTGACTAGCGCGGGAGATACGCAGTATTTT.

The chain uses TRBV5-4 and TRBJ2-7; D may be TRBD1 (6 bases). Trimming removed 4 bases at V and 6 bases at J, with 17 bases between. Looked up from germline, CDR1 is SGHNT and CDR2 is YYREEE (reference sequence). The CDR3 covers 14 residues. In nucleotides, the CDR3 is TGTGCCAGCAGCCTGGGACATTCCGTCCGCGAGCAGTACTTC. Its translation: CASSLGHSVREQYF.

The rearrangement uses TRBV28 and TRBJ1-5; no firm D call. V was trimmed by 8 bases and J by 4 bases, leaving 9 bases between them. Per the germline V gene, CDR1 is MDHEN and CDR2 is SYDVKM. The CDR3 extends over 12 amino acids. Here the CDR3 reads CASLGVNQPQHF. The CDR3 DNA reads TGTGCCAGCCTTGGAGTTAATCAGCCCCAGCATTTT.

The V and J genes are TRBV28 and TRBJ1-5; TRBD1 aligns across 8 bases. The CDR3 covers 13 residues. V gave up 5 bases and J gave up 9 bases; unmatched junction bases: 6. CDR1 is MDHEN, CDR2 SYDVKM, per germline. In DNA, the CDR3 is TGTGCCAGCAGTGGAACAGGGGGTTCGCCCCAGCATTTT. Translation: CASSGTGGSPQHF.

The chain's CDR3 is CASSSSGTGSYGYTF. The CDR3 DNA is TGCGCCAGCAGCTCGTCGGGGACAGGATCCTATGGCTACACCTTC. This chain connects TRBV5-1 to TRBJ1-2; 8 bases are a match to TRBD1. The CDR3 has 15 residues. J lost 4 bases, V lost 3 bases, and 8 bases had no gene match. Germline CDR1 SGHRS, CDR2 YFSETQ.

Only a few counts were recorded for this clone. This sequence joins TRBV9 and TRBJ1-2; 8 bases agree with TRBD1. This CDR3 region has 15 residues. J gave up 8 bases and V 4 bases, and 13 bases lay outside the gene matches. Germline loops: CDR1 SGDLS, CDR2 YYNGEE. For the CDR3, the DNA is TGTGCCAGCAGCCCCGGGGCGGACAGGGCAGAGGGCTACACCTTC. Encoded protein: CASSPGADRAEGYTF. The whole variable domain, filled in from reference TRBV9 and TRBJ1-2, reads DSGVTQTPKHLITATGQRVTLRCSPRSGDLSVYWYQQSLDQGLQFLIQYYNGEERAKGNILERFSAQQFPDLHSELNLSSLELGDSALYFCASSPGADRAEGYTFGSGTRLTVV.

The CDR3: CASRRDSEGETQYF. The CDR3 DNA is TGTGCCAGCAGGCGGGACAGCGAGGGGGAGACCCAGTACTTC. The chain joins TRBV2 to TRBJ2-5; D possibly corresponds to TRBD1 (7 bases). The ends were cut back, 6 bases at V and 5 bases at J, with 16 bases in the middle. Germline loops: CDR1 SNHLY, CDR2 FYNNEI. This CDR3 contains 14 residues. Full variable domain (remainder filled in from reference TRBV2 and TRBJ2-5): EPEVTQTPSHQVTQMGQEVILRCVPISNHLYFYWYRQILGQKVEFLVSFYNNEISEKSEIFDDQFSVERPDGSNFTLKIRSTKLEDSAMYFCASRRDSEGETQYFGPGTRLLVL.

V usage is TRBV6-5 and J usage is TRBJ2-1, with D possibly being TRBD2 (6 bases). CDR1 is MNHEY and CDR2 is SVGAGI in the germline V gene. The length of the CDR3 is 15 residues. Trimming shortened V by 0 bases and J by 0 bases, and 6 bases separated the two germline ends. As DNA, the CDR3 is TGTGCCAGCAGTTACTCAGCGGGCTCCTACAATGAGCAGTTCTTC. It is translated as CASSYSAGSYNEQFF.

The DNA for the CDR3 is TGTGCCAGCACCCAAATACAGGGGGCGTTTTATGGCTACACCTTC. This encodes CASTQIQGAFYGYTF. The chain joins TRBV6-5 to TRBJ1-2; TRBD1 aligns across 9 bases. The CDR3 is 15 residues long. CDR1 is MNHEY and CDR2 is SVGAGI in the germline V gene. The trim removed 7 bases at V and 5 bases at J, leaving 11 bases unmatched.

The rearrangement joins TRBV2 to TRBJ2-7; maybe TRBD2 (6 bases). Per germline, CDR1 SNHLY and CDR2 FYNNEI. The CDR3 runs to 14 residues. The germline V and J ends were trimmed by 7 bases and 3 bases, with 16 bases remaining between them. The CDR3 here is CASKIRRGDYEQYF. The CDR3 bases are TGTGCCAGCAAAATCAGGAGGGGAGACTACGAGCAGTACTTC.

As DNA, the CDR3 is TGTGCCAGTAGTGTAGCGGGAGGTACCTACGAGCAGTACTTC. Translating gives CASSVAGGTYEQYF. The V gene is TRBV19, the J gene TRBJ2-7, with 10 bases fitting TRBD2. CDR3 length: 14 residues. Germline CDR1 is LNHDA and CDR2 is SQIVND (reference sequence). After removal of 5 bases from V and 2 bases from J, the junction contained 3 bases not matched to a gene.

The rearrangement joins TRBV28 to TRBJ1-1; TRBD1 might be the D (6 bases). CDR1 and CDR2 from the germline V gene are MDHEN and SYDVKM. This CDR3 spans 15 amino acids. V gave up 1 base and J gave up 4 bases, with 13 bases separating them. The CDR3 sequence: CASSLSAAGATEAFF. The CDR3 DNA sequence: TGTGCCAGCAGTTTATCCGCGGCAGGGGCCACTGAAGCTTTCTTT.

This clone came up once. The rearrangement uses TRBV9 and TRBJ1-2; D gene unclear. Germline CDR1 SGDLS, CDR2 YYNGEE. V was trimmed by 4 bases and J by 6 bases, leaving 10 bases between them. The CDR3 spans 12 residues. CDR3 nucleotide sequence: TGTGCCAGCAGCCCGCAGGTGGATGGCTACACCTTC. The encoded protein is CASSPQVDGYTF.

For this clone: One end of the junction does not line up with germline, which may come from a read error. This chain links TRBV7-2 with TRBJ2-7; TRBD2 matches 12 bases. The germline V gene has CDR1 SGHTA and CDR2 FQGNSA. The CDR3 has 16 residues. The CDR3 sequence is CASSPRLAGDSSEQYF. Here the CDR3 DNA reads TGTGCCAGCAGCCCCCGACTAGCGGGAGACTCCTCCGAGCAGTACTTC. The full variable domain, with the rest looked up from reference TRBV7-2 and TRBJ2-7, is GAGVSQSPSNKVTEKGKDVELRCDPISGHTALYWYRQSLGQGLEFLIYFQGNSAPDKSGLPSDRFSAERTGGSVSTLTIQRTQQEDSAVYLCASSPRLAGDSSEQYFGPGTRLTVT.

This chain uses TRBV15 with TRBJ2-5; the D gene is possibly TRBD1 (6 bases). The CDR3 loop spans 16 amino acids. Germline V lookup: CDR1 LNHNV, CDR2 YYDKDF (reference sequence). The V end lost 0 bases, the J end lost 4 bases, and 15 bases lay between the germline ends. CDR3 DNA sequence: TGTGCCACCAGCAGAGATCACGTGGGGGCGGGAGAGACCCAGTACTTC. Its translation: CATSRDHVGAGETQYF.

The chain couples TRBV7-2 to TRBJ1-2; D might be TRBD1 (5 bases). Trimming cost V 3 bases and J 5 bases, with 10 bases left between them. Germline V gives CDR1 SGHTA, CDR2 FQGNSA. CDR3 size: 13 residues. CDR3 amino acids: CASSFGARYGYTF. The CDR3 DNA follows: TGTGCCAGCAGCTTTGGGGCGAGGTATGGCTACACCTTC.

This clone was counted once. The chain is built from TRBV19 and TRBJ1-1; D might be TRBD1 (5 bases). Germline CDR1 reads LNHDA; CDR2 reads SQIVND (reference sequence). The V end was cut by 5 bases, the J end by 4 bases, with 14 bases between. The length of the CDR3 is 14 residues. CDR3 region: CASSQMSGATEAFF. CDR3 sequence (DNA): TGTGCCAGTAGTCAGATGAGCGGGGCCACTGAAGCTTTCTTT.